This TCR beta chain originates from a study of T cell repertoires in cytomegalovirus infection. TCRdb analysed the reads with MiXCR anew, one entry per CDR3 protein. Here the sample spans about 890,000 distinct CDR3 sequences, around 29% being singletons. As for this clonotype: The antigen is unknown.

The CDR3 spans 15 residues. Deletions cut 4 bases from V and 2 bases from J, with 13 bases between. Germline values: CDR1 ENHRY, CDR2 SYGVKD. This sequence was found in a human donor in good health (CMV status not recorded). Some clones in this sample may be carry-over from other donors' samples. Sample: cultured CD8+ T cells from PBMCs, taken from culture after CMV antigen stimulation. The chain combines TRBV10-3 with TRBJ2-3; TRBD1 is a possible D gene (5 bases). The DNA for the CDR3 is TGTGCCATCAGTGGAGAGAAGGGGTACACAGATACGCAGTATTTT. It specifies CAISGEKGYTDTQYF.